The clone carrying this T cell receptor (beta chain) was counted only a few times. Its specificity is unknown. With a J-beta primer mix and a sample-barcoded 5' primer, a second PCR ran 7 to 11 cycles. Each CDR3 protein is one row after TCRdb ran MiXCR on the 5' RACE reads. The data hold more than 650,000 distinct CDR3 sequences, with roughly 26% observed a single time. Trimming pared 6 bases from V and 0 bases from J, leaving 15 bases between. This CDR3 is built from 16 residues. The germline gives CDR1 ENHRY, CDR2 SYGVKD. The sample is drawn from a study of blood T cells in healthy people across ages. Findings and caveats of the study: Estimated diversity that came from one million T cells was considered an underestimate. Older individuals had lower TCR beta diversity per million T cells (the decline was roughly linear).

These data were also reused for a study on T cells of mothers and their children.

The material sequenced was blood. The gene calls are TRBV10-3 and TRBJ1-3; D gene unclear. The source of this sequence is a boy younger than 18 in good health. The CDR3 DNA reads TGTGCCATCAGCCAGGACGCCGCCGCCTCTGGAAACACCATATATTTT. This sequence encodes CAISQDAAASGNTIYF.